This entry lists 16 T cell receptor beta chains sequenced from one sample in a study of blood T cells in healthy people across ages. It was with a sample-barcoded 5' primer and a J-beta primer mix that a second PCR of about 7 to 12 cycles was run. One entry per CDR3 protein results from TCRdb running MiXCR on the 5' RACE reads. The sample lists 780,000 or so distinct CDR3 sequences; just over 55% were seen once. The source material was blood. These receptors were collected from a man aged 35 to 55 in good health.

This clonotype has only a few counts. The chain links TRBV12-3 or TRBV12-4 to TRBJ2-7; D not certain. Trimming stripped 3 bases from V and 6 bases from J, with 9 bases between. The CDR3 has 12 amino acids. Written as DNA, the CDR3 is TGTGCCAGCAGTTTCAGCCGCAGCGAGCAGTACTTC. It yields the protein CASSFSRSEQYF.

CDR3 bases: TGTGCCAGCAGTAACGACAGGGTCAGGGCCAAAAACATTCAGTACTTC. This encodes CASSNDRVRAKNIQYF. The V gene is TRBV6-2 or TRBV6-3, the J gene TRBJ2-4; TRBD1 aligns across 7 bases. Per the germline V gene, CDR1 is MNHEY and CDR2 is SVGEGT. The CDR3 loop spans 16 amino acids. Trimming took 5 bases from V and 1 from J; bases not matched to a gene: 8.

The CDR3 spells CASSLTAGGTHQETQYF. The DNA of the CDR3 is TGTGCCAGCAGCTTGACAGCGGGGGGGACCCACCAAGAGACCCAGTACTTC. This chain joins TRBV5-6 and TRBJ2-5; TRBD2 aligns across 10 bases. The V gene end was trimmed by 1 base and the J gene end by 0 bases; junction bases not matched to a gene: 6. Germline CDR1 is SGHDT and CDR2 is YYEEEE. This CDR3 is 17 amino acids long.

This clonotype showed up just a few times. The chain joins TRBV4-3 to TRBJ2-7; D may correspond to TRBD1 or TRBD2 (5 bases each). The CDR3 is 14 residues long. Germline assignment: CDR1 LGHNA and CDR2 YSLEER. The V end lost 5 bases, the J end lost 4 bases, and 15 bases lay between the germline ends. The CDR3 DNA is TGCGCCAGCAGCTATTTGAGGGGCGTATACGAGCAGTACTTC. Amino acids: CASSYLRGVYEQYF.

This chain connects TRBV4-1 to TRBJ2-7, with D hard to call. CDR1 is MGHRA, CDR2 YSYEKL, per germline. Trimming left V 3 bases short and J 4 bases short, with 13 bases between. This CDR3 comprises 14 residues. The CDR3 nucleotides read TGCGCCAGCAGCCACGTATCATCCCGGTACGAGCAGTACTTC. Encoded protein: CASSHVSSRYEQYF.

This clonotype was recorded a few times. The chain combines TRBV4-3 with TRBJ2-7; D is unclear. Germline V CDR1 and CDR2: LGHNA, YSLEER. V was pared by 0 bases and J by 2 bases, with 5 bases between. This CDR3 region has 13 residues. The CDR3 nucleotides read TGCGCCAGCAGCCAAGATTCTGCCTACGAGCAGTACTTC. It translates to CASSQDSAYEQYF.

The chain employs TRBV20-1 and TRBJ2-3, with no clear D. V lost 0 bases and J 2 bases, leaving 9 bases between the germline ends. Looked up from germline, CDR1 is DFQATT and CDR2 is SNEGSKA (reference sequence). This CDR3 has 14 amino acids. This CDR3 reads CSARDFRLTDTQYF. The CDR3 DNA follows: TGCAGTGCTAGAGATTTCAGGCTCACAGATACGCAGTATTTT.

Only a few counts were recorded for this clonotype. This chain links TRBV27 with TRBJ2-3; no clear D gene. Looked up from germline, CDR1 is MNHEY and CDR2 is SMNVEV (reference sequence). The CDR3 totals 14 residues. Trimming shortened V by 5 bases and J by 0 bases, and 9 bases separated the two germline ends. The CDR3 region has the DNA TGTGCCAGCAGTGACGGCTTAAGCACAGATACGCAGTATTTT. Amino acids: CASSDGLSTDTQYF.

The V gene is TRBV10-3, the J gene TRBJ2-6; 8 nucleotides agree with TRBD1. V shed 9 bases and J 1 base; nucleotides not matched to a gene: 2. Germline-derived CDR1 and CDR2 are ENHRY and SYGVKD. The CDR3 loop spans 14 amino acids. CDR3 coding DNA: TGTGCCATTGGGACAGGATCTGGGGCCAACGTCCTGACTTTC. Translating it yields CAIGTGSGANVLTF.

This clonotype was recorded only once. This chain uses TRBV20-1 with TRBJ1-5; TRBD1 matches at 8 bases. This CDR3 spans 14 amino acids. Trimming cost V 3 bases and J 5 bases; bases outside gene matches: 6. In germline, CDR1 is DFQATT, CDR2 SNEGSKA (reference sequence). Here the CDR3 DNA reads TGCAGTGCTAGCCGGACAGGGCTAGATCAGCCCCAGCATTTT. Translation gives CSASRTGLDQPQHF.

V is TRBV29-1 and J is TRBJ2-7; no definite D call. V was trimmed by 1 base and J by 1 base, leaving 11 bases between them. The CDR3 is made up of 14 amino acids. CDR1 is SQVTM, CDR2 ANQGSEA, per germline. The DNA for the CDR3 is TGCAGCGTTGAAGGGGTCGACGGTTCCTACGAGCAGTACTTC. Encoded protein: CSVEGVDGSYEQYF.

This sequence joins TRBV11-3 and TRBJ2-1; D remains ambiguous. The CDR3 loop spans 12 amino acids. Germline V CDR1 and CDR2: SGHNT, YENEEA. V was cut by 0 bases and J by 10 bases, with 7 bases left in between. CDR3 protein: CASSLEAVEQFF. The CDR3 region has the DNA TGTGCCAGCAGCTTAGAGGCGGTCGAGCAGTTCTTC. The full variable domain, rest sourced from reference TRBV11-3 and TRBJ2-1, is EAGVVQSPRYKIIEKKQPVAFWCNPISGHNTLYWYLQNLGQGPELLIRYENEEAVDDSQLPKDRFSAERLKGVDSTLKIQPAELGDSAVYLCASSLEAVEQFFGPGTRLTVL.

A few counts support this clonotype. J is TRBJ1-6 and V is TRBV4-3; weak D call: TRBD1 (5 bases). The CDR3 spans 16 residues. Trimming pared 3 bases from V and 9 bases from J, leaving 18 bases between. CDR1 is LGHNA, CDR2 YSLEER, per germline. The CDR3 sequence is CASSQSLRGARSPLHF. In nucleotides, the CDR3 is TGCGCCAGCAGCCAGTCGCTTCGGGGCGCGCGTTCACCCCTCCACTTT.

J is TRBJ2-6 and V is TRBV12-3 or TRBV12-4, with D perhaps TRBD2 (5 bases). Trimming took off 5 bases at V and 0 bases at J, with 14 bases between the two ends. The CDR3 spans 17 residues. CDR3 protein: CASSPPLRGSGANVLTF. The CDR3 nucleotides are TGTGCCAGCAGTCCACCACTCCGGGGCTCTGGGGCCAACGTCCTGACTTTC.

The genes are TRBV15 and TRBJ2-1; TRBD2 matches at 13 bases. Germline V CDR1 and CDR2: LNHNV, YYDKDF (reference sequence). There are 18 residues in the CDR3. The V and J ends lost 4 bases and 4 bases, in that order; junction bases with no gene match: 10. CDR3 amino acids: CATSTGLAGENFYNEQFF. CDR3 bases: TGTGCCACCAGCACCGGACTAGCGGGGGAGAATTTTTACAATGAGCAGTTCTTC.

This clonotype was observed a few times. The V gene is TRBV7-9, the J gene TRBJ2-3; D is unresolved. This CDR3 is built from 13 residues. Germline lookup yields CDR1 SEHNR and CDR2 FQNEAQ (reference sequence). V dropped 8 bases and J dropped 2 bases, with 11 bases sitting between them. CDR3 sequence: CASRIPTTDTQYF. CDR3 coding DNA: TGTGCCAGCCGGATCCCCACCACAGATACGCAGTATTTT.